Sequencing of this T cell receptor beta chain was carried out in a study of cytomegalovirus exposure and HLA in healthy donors. In this sample, this clone turned up once. No antigen is known for it. The PCR contained 60 Vbeta and 13 Jbeta primers. Sequencing used immunoSEQ multiplex PCR; TCRdb keeps in-frame clones, though not all of them. The sample carries over 150,000 clones, over 70% recorded once. Notes on the study in general: A later analysis showed TCR association rates differing by HLA locus, peaking at DRB1 and lowest at HLA-C. Earlier analysis yielded a pattern in which most TCR beta V segments were productive about 90% or about 30% of the time.

With V trimmed by 6 bases and J by 1 base, 12 bases remained unmatched. Germline lookup yields CDR1 SGHNT and CDR2 YYREEE (reference sequence). CDR3 length equals 17 residues. The rearrangement links TRBV5-4 to TRBJ1-1, with 10 positions matching TRBD1. The specimen sequenced was PBMCs. The receptor's source is a woman in her twenties or thirties in good health and CMV-seropositive. This chain's CDR3 is CASKAGTGVLGNTEAFF. The CDR3 coding sequence is TGTGCCAGCAAAGCGGGGACAGGGGTTTTGGGGAACACTGAAGCTTTCTTT.